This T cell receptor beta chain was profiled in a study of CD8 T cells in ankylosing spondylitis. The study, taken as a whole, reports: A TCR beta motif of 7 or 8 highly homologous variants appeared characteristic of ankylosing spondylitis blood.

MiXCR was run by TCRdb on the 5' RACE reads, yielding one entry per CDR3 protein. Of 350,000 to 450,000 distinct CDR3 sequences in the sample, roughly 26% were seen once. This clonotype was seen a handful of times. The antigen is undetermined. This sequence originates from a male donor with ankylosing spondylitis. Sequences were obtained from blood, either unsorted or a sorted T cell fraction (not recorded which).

The CDR3 is CASSPGGRNSPLHF. As DNA, the CDR3 is TGCGCCAGCAGTCCCGGGGGGCGTAATTCACCCCTCCACTTT. The V and J genes are TRBV5-1 and TRBJ1-6; D possibly corresponds to TRBD1 (6 bases). Germline V gene lookup returns CDR1 SGHRS and CDR2 YFSETQ. V was clipped by 5 bases and J by 6 bases, with 12 bases between them. The CDR3 runs to 14 residues.